Reported below is one TCR beta chain. The CDR3 contains 14 residues. V was pared by 1 base and J by 7 bases, with 13 bases between. Germline-derived CDR1 and CDR2 are SGHNT and YENEEA. Only in-frame clones appear in the TCRdb table, and some are missing; sequencing was by immunoSEQ multiplex PCR. The profile covers around 76,000 clones, with around nine tenths appearing a single time and around 9.5% taken by the ten largest. This sample stems from a study of control samples from healthy donors and cancer patients. The sample consisted of PBMCs. This sequence joins TRBV11-3 and TRBJ1-2; weak D call: TRBD1 (5 bases). The TCR originated in a woman aged 50 to 60 with colorectal cancer. The DNA of the CDR3 is TGTGCCAGCAGCTTAGTAGATAGGGGAGGTGGCTACACCTTC. This codes for CASSLVDRGGGYTF.